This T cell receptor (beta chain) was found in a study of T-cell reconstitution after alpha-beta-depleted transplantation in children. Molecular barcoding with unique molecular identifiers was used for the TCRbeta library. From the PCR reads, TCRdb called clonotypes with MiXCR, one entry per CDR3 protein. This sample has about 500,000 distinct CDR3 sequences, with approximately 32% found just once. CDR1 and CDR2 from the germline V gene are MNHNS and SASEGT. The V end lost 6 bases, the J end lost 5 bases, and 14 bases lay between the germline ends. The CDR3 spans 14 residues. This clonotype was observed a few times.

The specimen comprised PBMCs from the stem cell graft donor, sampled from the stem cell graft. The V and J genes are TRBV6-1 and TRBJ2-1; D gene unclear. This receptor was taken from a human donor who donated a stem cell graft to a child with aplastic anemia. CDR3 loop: CASSPDRLDNEQFF. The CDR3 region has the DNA TGTGCCAGCAGCCCGGACCGTCTCGACAATGAGCAGTTCTTC.